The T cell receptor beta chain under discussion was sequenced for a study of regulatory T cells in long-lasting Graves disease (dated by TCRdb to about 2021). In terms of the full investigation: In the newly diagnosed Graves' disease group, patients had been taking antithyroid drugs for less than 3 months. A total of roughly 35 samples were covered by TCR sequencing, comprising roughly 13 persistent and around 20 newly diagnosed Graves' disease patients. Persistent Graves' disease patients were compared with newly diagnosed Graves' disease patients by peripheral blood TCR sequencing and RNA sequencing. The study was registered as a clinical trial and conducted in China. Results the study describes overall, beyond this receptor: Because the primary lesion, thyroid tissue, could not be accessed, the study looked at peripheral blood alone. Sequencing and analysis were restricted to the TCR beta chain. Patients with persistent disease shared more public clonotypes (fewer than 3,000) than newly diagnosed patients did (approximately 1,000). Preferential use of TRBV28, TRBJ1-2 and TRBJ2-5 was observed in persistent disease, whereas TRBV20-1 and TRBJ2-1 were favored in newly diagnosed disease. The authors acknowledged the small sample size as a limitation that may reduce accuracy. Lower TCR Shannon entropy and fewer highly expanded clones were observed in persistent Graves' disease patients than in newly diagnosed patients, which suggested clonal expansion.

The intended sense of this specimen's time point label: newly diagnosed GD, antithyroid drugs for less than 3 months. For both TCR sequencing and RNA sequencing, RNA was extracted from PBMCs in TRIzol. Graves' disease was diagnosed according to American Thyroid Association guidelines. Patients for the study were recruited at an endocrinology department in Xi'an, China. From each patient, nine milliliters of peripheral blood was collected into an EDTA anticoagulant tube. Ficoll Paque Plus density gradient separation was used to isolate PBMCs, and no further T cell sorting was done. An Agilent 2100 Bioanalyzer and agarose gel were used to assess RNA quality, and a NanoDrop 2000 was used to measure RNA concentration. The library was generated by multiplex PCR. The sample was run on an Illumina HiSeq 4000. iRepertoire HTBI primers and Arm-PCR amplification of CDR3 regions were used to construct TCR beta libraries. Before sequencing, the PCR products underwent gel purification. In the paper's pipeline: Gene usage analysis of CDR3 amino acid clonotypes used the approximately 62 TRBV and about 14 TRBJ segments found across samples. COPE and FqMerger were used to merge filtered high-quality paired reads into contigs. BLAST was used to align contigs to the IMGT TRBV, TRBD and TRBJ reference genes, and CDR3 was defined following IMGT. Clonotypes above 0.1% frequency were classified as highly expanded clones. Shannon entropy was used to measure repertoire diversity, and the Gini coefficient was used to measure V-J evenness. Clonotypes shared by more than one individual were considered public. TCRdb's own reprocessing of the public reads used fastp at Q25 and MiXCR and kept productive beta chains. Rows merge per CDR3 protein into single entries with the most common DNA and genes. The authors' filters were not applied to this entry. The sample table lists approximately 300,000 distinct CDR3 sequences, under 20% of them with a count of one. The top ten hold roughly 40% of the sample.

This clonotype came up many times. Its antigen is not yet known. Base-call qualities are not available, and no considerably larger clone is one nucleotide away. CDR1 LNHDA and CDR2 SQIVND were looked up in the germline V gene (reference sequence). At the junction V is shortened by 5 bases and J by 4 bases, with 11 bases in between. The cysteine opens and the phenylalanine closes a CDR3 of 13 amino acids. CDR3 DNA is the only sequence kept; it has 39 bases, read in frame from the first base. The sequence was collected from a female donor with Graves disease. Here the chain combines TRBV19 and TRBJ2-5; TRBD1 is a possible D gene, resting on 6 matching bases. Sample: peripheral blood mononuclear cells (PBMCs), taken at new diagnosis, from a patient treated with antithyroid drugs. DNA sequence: TGTGCCAGTAGTCGGGGACACTCAGAGACCCAGTACTTC. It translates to CASSRGHSETQYF. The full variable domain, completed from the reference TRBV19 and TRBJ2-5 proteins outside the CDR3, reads DGGITQSPKYLFRKEGQNVTLSCEQNLNHDAMYWYRQDPGQGLRLIYYSQIVNDFQKGDIAEGYSVSREKKESFPLTVTSAQKNPTAFYLCASSRGHSETQYFGPGTRLLVL.